This section outlines one T cell receptor (beta chain) sequence together with its context. Its specificity is unknown. A J-beta primer mix and a sample-barcoded 5' primer were used in a second PCR of roughly 7 to 12 cycles. TCRdb passed the 5' RACE reads through MiXCR, listing each CDR3 protein once. The data hold 800,000 to 1,300,000 distinct CDR3 sequences, with less than 25% observed a single time. The sample comes from a study of blood T cells in healthy people across ages. Germline lookup yields CDR1 SQVTM and CDR2 ANQGSEA. Trimming took 6 bases from V and 7 from J; bases not matched to a gene: 4. This CDR3 contains 11 residues. Notes on the study in general: Age brought a roughly linear fall in TCR beta diversity measured per million T cells.

The sample was also linked to a second study, of T cells of mothers and their children. From that report: Second-PCR primer M1S introduced sample barcodes and 2-4 random nucleotides. Each mother gave over 9.5 million TCR beta CDR3 reads; each child, about 3 million.

The sample taken for sequencing was blood. The receptor comes from a girl aged 2 to 10 in good health. This chain joins TRBV29-1 and TRBJ1-2, with 8 bases aligning to TRBD1. CDR3 bases: TGCAGCGTCGGACAGGGTTCTGGCTACACCTTC. Its translation: CSVGQGSGYTF.